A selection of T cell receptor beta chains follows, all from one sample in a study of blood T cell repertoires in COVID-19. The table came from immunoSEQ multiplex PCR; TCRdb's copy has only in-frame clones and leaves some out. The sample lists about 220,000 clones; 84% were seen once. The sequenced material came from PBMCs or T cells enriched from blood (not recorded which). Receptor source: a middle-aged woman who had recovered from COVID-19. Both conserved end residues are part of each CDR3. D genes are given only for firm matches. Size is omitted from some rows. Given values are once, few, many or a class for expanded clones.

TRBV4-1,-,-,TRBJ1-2,TGCGCCAGCAGCCGCCTGGGGCCGTTTGGAGGCTACACCTTC,CASSRLGPFGGYTF
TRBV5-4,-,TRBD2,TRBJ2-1,TGTGCCAGCAGCTCGCCTAGCGGGACTACCTACAATGAGCAGTTCTTC,CASSSPSGTTYNEQFF
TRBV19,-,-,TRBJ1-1,TGTGCCAGTACCCGGAGGGACACTGAAGCTTTCTTT,CASTRRDTEAFF
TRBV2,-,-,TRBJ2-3,TGTGCCACCGCCGGTCCTAGCACAGATACGCAGTATTTT,CATAGPSTDTQYF
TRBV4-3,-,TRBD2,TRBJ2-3,TGCGCCAGCAGCCAAGATACCGGGACTAGGGGAGATACGCAGTATTTT,CASSQDTGTRGDTQYF
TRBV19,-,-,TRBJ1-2,TGTGCCAGTAGTATAACCGGGCAGGGAGGCGGCTACACCTTC,CASSITGQGGGYTF
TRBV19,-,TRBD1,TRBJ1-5,TGTGCCAGTAGTATCCAGAACAGGGGGCGGCGGCCCCAGCATTTT,CASSIQNRGRRPQHF
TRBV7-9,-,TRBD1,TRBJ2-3,TGTGCCAGCAGCTTAGCCCAAGGACAGGCGAGCACAGATACGCAGTATTTT,CASSLAQGQASTDTQYF
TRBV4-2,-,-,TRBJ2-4,TGTGCCAGCAGCCAAGAAACCCCGGGACCCCAAGGGGGAGACATTCAGTACTTC,CASSQETPGPQGGDIQYF
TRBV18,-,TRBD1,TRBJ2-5,TGTGCCAGCTCACCCGGGACAGGCGCCCCGGAACAAGAGACCCAGTACTTC,CASSPGTGAPEQETQYF
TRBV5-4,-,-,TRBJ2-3,TGTGCCAGCAGCTTAGACAGATCAGATACGCAGTATTTT,CASSLDRSDTQYF
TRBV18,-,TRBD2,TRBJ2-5,TGTGCCAGCTCACCAGGGAGGGCGGAGGAGACCCAGTACTTC,CASSPGRAEETQYF
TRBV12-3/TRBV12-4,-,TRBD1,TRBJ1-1,TGTGCCAGCAGTTCCCCGGACAGGGACTTTGCTTTCTTT,CASSSPDRDFAFF
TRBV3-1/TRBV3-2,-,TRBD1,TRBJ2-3,TGTGCCAGCAGCCGACAGGGGATTAGAGATACGCAGTATTTT,CASSRQGIRDTQYF
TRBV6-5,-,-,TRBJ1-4,TGTGCCAGCCGGGAGGGTAATGAAAAACTGTTTTTT,CASREGNEKLFF
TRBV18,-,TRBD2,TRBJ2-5,TGTGCCAGCTCACGCGGGACTAGCGGGGTCCAAGAGACCCAGTACTTC,CASSRGTSGVQETQYF
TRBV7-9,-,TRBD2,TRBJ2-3,TGTGCCAGCAGCCCAAGCGGGAGTACAGATACGCAGTATTTT,CASSPSGSTDTQYF
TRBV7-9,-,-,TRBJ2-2,TGTGCCAGCAGCTCGCCGCCCGCGAGGACCGGGGAGCTGTTTTTT,CASSSPPARTGELFF
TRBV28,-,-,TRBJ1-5,TGTGCCAGCAGCTCGGGAGGGTTTTATCAGCCCCAGCATTTT,CASSSGGFYQPQHF
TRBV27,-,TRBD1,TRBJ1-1,TGTGCCAGCAGACGGCCCCAGGGGGCGAACACTGAAGCTTTCTTT,CASRRPQGANTEAFF
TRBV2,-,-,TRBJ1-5,TGTGCCAGCAGTGAGGGGGGGGGTCCCCAGCATTTT,CASSEGGGPQHF
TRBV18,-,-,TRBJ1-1,TGTGCCAGCTCCACCAATATCAGGACTGAAGCTTTCTTT,CASSTNIRTEAFF
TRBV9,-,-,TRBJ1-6,TGTGCCAGCAGCGTATATGCGGGCAATTCACCCCTCCACTTT,CASSVYAGNSPLHF
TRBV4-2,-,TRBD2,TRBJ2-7,TGTGCCAGCAGCCAAGATGTGCCGACTAGCGGGAAGTCCTACGAGCAGTACTTC,CASSQDVPTSGKSYEQYF
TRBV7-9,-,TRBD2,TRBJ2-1,TGTGCCAGCAGTCTTCCTAGCGGCTCCTACAATGAGCAGTTCTTC,CASSLPSGSYNEQFF
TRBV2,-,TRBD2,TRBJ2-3,TGTGCCAGCAGTGAGGTTGGGACTAGCGGGAACAGTCGGTATTTT,CASSEVGTSGNSRYF
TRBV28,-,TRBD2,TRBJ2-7,TGTGCCAGCAGTTCCGGTTGGGGGGGCTCCTACGAGCAGTACTTC,CASSSGWGGSYEQYF
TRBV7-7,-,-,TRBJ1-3,TGTGCCAGCAGCTTAGCATCCGGCTCTGGAAACACCATATATTTT,CASSLASGSGNTIYF
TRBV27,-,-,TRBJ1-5,TGTGCCAGCACCACTTACATGAGGGGGATATTTCAGCCCCAGCATTTT,CASTTYMRGIFQPQHF
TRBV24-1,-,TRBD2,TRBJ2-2,TGTGCCACCTCACGTGGAGCGGGAGGTGTTGGCACCGGGGAGCTGTTTTTT,CATSRGAGGVGTGELFF
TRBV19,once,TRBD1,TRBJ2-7,TGTGCCAGTAGTGCCGGACAGGGGGATTCCTACGAGCAGTACTTC,CASSAGQGDSYEQYF
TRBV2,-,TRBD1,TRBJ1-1,TGTGCCAGCAGTGATAGTACGAGGGGGCGGAACACTGAAGCTTTCTTT,CASSDSTRGRNTEAFF
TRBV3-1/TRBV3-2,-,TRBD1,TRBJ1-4,TGTGCCAGCAGCCCCCGGACAGGGGCTAATGAAAAACTGTTTTTT,CASSPRTGANEKLFF
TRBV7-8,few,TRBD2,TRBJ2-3,TGTGCCGCCATCAGGGAGGCTAGCGGGCTTGCGGGGGATACGCAGTATTTT,CAAIREASGLAGDTQYF
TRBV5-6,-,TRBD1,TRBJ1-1,TGTGCCAGCAGCTTTCAGGGGGCCAAGAACACTGAAGCTTTCTTT,CASSFQGAKNTEAFF
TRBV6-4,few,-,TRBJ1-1,TGTGCCAGCAGTGGCCCCGACATAGAAGCTTTCTTT,CASSGPDIEAFF
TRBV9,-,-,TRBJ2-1,TGTGCCAGCAGCCGGAGCAATGAGCAGTTCTTC,CASSRSNEQFF
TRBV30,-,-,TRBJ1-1,TGTGCCTGGAGTGACCAGGATGGCACTGAAGCTTTCTTT,CAWSDQDGTEAFF
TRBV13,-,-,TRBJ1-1,TGTGCCAGCAGCTTAGACGGCTGGACAGAGAACACTGAAGCTTTCTTT,CASSLDGWTENTEAFF
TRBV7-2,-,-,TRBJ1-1,TGTGCCAGCAGCCTGGGACACTCTAACACTGAAGCTTTCTTT,CASSLGHSNTEAFF
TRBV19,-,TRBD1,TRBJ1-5,TGTGCCAGTAGCGACCCTCGGACAGGGGCGGTTAGGCCCCAGCATTTT,CASSDPRTGAVRPQHF
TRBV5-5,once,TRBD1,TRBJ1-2,TGTGCCAGCAGCTTGGCCGGGACAGGGACCATCTATGGCTACACCTTC,CASSLAGTGTIYGYTF
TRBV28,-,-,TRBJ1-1,TGTGCCAGCAGTTTTAAGTTTCGGGGGGGCGTTGAAGCTTTCTTT,CASSFKFRGGVEAFF
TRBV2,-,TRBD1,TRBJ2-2,TGTGCCAGCAGTGAGTGGGGACAGGGAGGTAACACCGGGGAGCTGTTTTTT,CASSEWGQGGNTGELFF
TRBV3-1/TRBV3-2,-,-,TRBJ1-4,TGTGCCAGCAGCCAAGGGCGGAATAATGAAAAACTGTTTTTT,CASSQGRNNEKLFF
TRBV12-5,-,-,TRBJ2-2,TGTGCTAGTGGTTTGCAGGGAAGGAACACCGGGGAGCTGTTTTTT,CASGLQGRNTGELFF
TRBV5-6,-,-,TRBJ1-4,TGTGCCAGCAGCTTGCAGGGGCCGTTTGGGGAAAAACTGTTTTTT,CASSLQGPFGEKLFF
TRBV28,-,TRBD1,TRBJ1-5,TGTGCCAGCAGTGCCTGGACAGGGATCGGGAATCAGCCCCAGCATTTT,CASSAWTGIGNQPQHF
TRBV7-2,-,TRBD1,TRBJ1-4,TGTGCCAGCAGCCCTGGACAGGGGGATGAAAAACTGTTTTTT,CASSPGQGDEKLFF
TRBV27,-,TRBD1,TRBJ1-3,TGTGCCAGCAGTCAACAGGGGGCGCCTTTTAACACCATATATTTT,CASSQQGAPFNTIYF
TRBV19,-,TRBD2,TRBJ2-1,TGTGCCAGTAGTGTAGCGGGAGGGCCAGGTGAGCAGTTCTTC,CASSVAGGPGEQFF
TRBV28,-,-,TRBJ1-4,TGTGCCAGCAGACCCGAAACAGGGACAACTAATGAAAAACTGTTTTTT,CASRPETGTTNEKLFF
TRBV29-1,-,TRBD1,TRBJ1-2,TGCAGCGTTGATGGGACTTACGACAGGGGTCACTATGGCTACACCTTC,CSVDGTYDRGHYGYTF
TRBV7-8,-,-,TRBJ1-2,TGTGCCAGCAGCTTACAGGGTCTACCAGCTAACTATGGCTACACCTTC,CASSLQGLPANYGYTF
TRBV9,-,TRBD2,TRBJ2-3,TGTGCCAGCAGCGCTAGCGGGAGGGCTAGCACAGATACGCAGTATTTT,CASSASGRASTDTQYF
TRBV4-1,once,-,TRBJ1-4,TGCGCCAGCAGCCAAGTAAACAGACAAAATGAAAAACTGTTTTTT,CASSQVNRQNEKLFF
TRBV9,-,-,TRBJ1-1,TGTGCCAGCAGCGTAGCTCTTTTCACTGAAGCTTTCTTT,CASSVALFTEAFF
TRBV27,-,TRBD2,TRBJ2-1,TGTGCCAGCAGTTTAGGGAGTGGGAGGGGCAGGGTCAATGAGCAGTTCTTC,CASSLGSGRGRVNEQFF
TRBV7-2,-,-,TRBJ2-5,TGTGCCAGCAGCCGGACACGGCAAGAGACCCAGTACTTC,CASSRTRQETQYF